This TCR beta chain was recovered during a study of glioma-infiltrating T cells. Using RNA template, CDR3s of TCR alpha and beta were amplified with iRepertoire arm-PCR. TCRdb reprocessed the multiplex PCR reads via MiXCR and lists one record per CDR3 protein. The profile shows over 70,000 distinct CDR3 sequences, approximately 22% of them singletons. This clonotype was observed at least ten times. Trimming took 1 base from V and 3 from J, leaving 6 bases between them. From germline, CDR1 is DFQATT and CDR2 SNEGSKA (reference sequence). The CDR3 is made up of 12 amino acids. Sequenced input: glioma tissue, nonneoplastic brain tissue, or PBMCs (not recorded which). The J gene is TRBJ2-5, the V gene TRBV20-1; the D is unclear. The receptor's source is a human donor with low-grade glioma or glioblastoma, undergoing nonglioma brain surgery, or in good health (not recorded which). CDR3 DNA sequence: TGCAGTGCTAGAGTCCTAAAAGAGACCCAGTACTTC. Protein product: CSARVLKETQYF.